This T cell receptor (beta chain) was sequenced in a study of T cell responses to AZD1222 COVID-19 vaccine. Study-wide points: Clonal diversity was possibly underestimated, and white British individuals and females predominated among donors.

Libraries were prepared by immunoSEQ multiplex PCR; TCRdb keeps only in-frame clonotypes and omits some of them. The sample contains over 90,000 clones, around 90% of which appear only once. In germline, CDR1 is WSHSY, CDR2 SAAADI. The V end lost 7 bases, the J end lost 0 bases, and 12 bases lay between the germline ends. The CDR3 runs to 14 residues. This clone came up a few times. Its antigen is unidentified. Specimen: peripheral blood, collected on day 0 of AZD1222 vaccination. This receptor was taken from an adult in good health. The rearrangement links TRBV10-2 to TRBJ1-1; TRBD1 might be the D (5 bases). The DNA of the CDR3 is TGCGCCAGCAATTGGGACCTAATGAACACTGAAGCTTTCTTT. Protein sequence: CASNWDLMNTEAFF.